The 18 T cell receptor beta chains below come from one sample, sequenced in a study of OX40 agonist ivuxolimab in advanced cancers. Clones were sequenced by immunoSEQ multiplex PCR, and TCRdb holds only the in-frame ones, with some missing. This table holds some 83,000 clones, around 85% found once. The sequencing here drew on CD4+ or CD8+ T cells sorted from blood, taken in a trial of the OX40 agonist ivuxolimab. These receptors all come from an adult with an advanced solid tumor such as melanoma, head and neck, liver or kidney cancer.

The chain is built from TRBV4-3 and TRBJ2-7, with 7 bases identical to TRBD2. The CDR3 consists of 15 residues. V was clipped by 0 bases and J by 1 base; unmatched bases: 3. CDR1 LGHNA and CDR2 YSLEER come from the germline V gene. The CDR3 sequence: CASSQEGGDSYEQYF. The CDR3 DNA follows: TGCGCCAGCAGCCAAGAGGGGGGGGATTCCTACGAGCAGTACTTC.

The chain combines TRBV27 with TRBJ1-5; D remains ambiguous. Trimming took 3 bases from V and 4 from J, leaving 7 bases between them. The CDR3 is 13 residues long. Per the germline V gene, CDR1 is MNHEY and CDR2 is SMNVEV (reference sequence). The CDR3 region is CASSLGANQPQHF. DNA of the CDR3: TGTGCCAGCAGTTTGGGTGCGAATCAGCCCCAGCATTTT.

This chain joins TRBV6-5 and TRBJ2-2; perhaps TRBD2 as D (6 bases). V lost 5 bases and J lost 7, with 11 bases in between. Germline assignment: CDR1 MNHEY and CDR2 SVGAGI. The CDR3 has 13 amino acids. The CDR3 protein is CASSNGGVGELFF. Here the CDR3 DNA reads TGTGCCAGCAGTAACGGGGGTGTCGGGGAGCTGTTTTTT.

V gene TRBV7-9 combines with J gene TRBJ2-1; D gene uncertain. This CDR3 has 15 amino acids. CDR1 and CDR2 (germline): SEHNR, FQNEAQ (reference sequence). The V end lost 2 bases, the J end lost 1 base, and 9 bases lay between the germline ends. The CDR3 DNA reads TGTGCCAGCAGCTTAAGGACGAAGTCCTACAATGAGCAGTTCTTC. Its translation is CASSLRTKSYNEQFF.

This chain connects TRBV11-2 to TRBJ2-6, with D uncertain. The length of the CDR3 is 15 residues. V was shortened by 1 base and J by 0 bases, with 4 bases between the two germline ends. The germline gives CDR1 SGHAT, CDR2 FQNNGV. The CDR3 coding sequence is TGTGCCAGCAGCTTAGGATCCTCTGGGGCCAACGTCCTGACTTTC. Translating gives CASSLGSSGANVLTF.

V gene TRBV6-5 combines with J gene TRBJ2-1; TRBD1 aligns across 8 bases. The length of the CDR3 is 13 residues. Germline CDR1 reads MNHEY; CDR2 reads SVGAGI. The V and J ends lost 6 bases and 5 bases, in that order; junction bases with no gene match: 3. CDR3 in DNA: TGTGCCAGCAGACTGGGACAGGACAATGAGCAGTTCTTC. Its protein is CASRLGQDNEQFF.

The chain recombines TRBV4-3 with TRBJ2-7; possibly TRBD1 for D (6 bases). Germline-derived CDR1 and CDR2 are LGHNA and YSLEER. The CDR3 is 13 amino acids. V shed 4 bases and J shed 1 base, with 8 bases lying between them. Here the CDR3 reads CASSPDSSYEQYF. The CDR3 DNA follows: TGCGCCAGCAGCCCGGACAGTTCCTACGAGCAGTACTTC.

The chain carries TRBV19 and TRBJ2-7, with 12 bases lining up with TRBD1. V shed 4 bases and J 7 bases; nucleotides not matched to a gene: 8. Germline V CDR1 and CDR2: LNHDA, SQIVND (reference sequence). The CDR3 has 15 amino acids. CDR3 DNA sequence: TGTGCCAGTAGTACCCCGGGACAGGGGGCGGGTGAGCAGTACTTC. Translating gives CASSTPGQGAGEQYF.

The chain couples TRBV5-4 to TRBJ2-3; 12 nucleotides agree with TRBD2. The trim removed 0 bases at V and 7 bases at J, leaving 6 bases unmatched. The germline CDR1 and CDR2 sequences are SGHNT and YYREEE (reference sequence). The CDR3 has 16 residues. The CDR3: CASSLASGRALNTQYF. CDR3 DNA sequence: TGTGCCAGCAGCTTGGCTAGCGGGAGGGCCCTTAATACGCAGTATTTT.

This clone has a handful of counts. The V and J genes are TRBV30 and TRBJ1-4; D gene uncertain. The CDR3 spans 12 residues. Trimming took 3 bases from V and 7 from J, leaving 9 bases between them. Germline V CDR1 and CDR2: GTSNPN, SVGIG (reference sequence). CDR3 DNA: TGTGCCTGGAGCGGGTTGGGTGAAAAACTGTTTTTT. Protein sequence: CAWSGLGEKLFF.

The gene calls are TRBV19 and TRBJ1-2; D is uncertain. The germline V and J ends were trimmed by 9 bases and 4 bases, with 21 bases remaining between them. The CDR3 has 15 amino acids. Germline CDR1 and CDR2: LNHDA and SQIVND (reference sequence). The CDR3, as DNA: TGTGCCAGCCTTTCGGCCAAAAATGACGGCTATGGCTACACCTTC. It specifies CASLSAKNDGYGYTF. The whole variable domain, remainder taken from reference TRBV19 and TRBJ1-2, is DGGITQSPKYLFRKEGQNVTLSCEQNLNHDAMYWYRQDPGQGLRLIYYSQIVNDFQKGDIAEGYSVSREKKESFPLTVTSAQKNPTAFYLCASLSAKNDGYGYTFGSGTRLTVV.

V and J are TRBV6-5 and TRBJ1-3; D possibly corresponds to TRBD1 (6 bases). Germline CDR1 reads MNHEY; CDR2 reads SVGAGI. V lost 4 bases and J 4 bases, leaving 11 bases between the germline ends. This CDR3 region has 14 residues. CDR3 sequence reads: CASSSQGPGNTIYF. In DNA, the CDR3 is TGTGCCAGCAGTTCCCAGGGGCCCGGAAACACCATATATTTT.

This chain connects TRBV5-8 to TRBJ1-1; 7 nucleotides match TRBD1. CDR1 and CDR2 from the germline V gene are SGHTS and YDEGEE. V lost 1 base to trimming and J lost 2 bases; unmatched junction nucleotides: 2. The CDR3 loop spans 14 amino acids. Here the CDR3 reads CASSLRQGNTEAFF. As DNA, the CDR3 is TGTGCCAGCAGCTTGCGACAGGGTAACACTGAAGCTTTCTTT.

The rearrangement joins TRBV19 to TRBJ1-1; TRBD1 is a possible D gene (5 bases). Trimming cost V 3 bases and J 8 bases, with 10 bases left between them. The germline gives CDR1 LNHDA, CDR2 SQIVND (reference sequence). The CDR3 has 12 amino acids. CDR3 bases: TGTGCCAGTAGTATCCAGAAGGGGGAAGCTTTCTTT. Protein product: CASSIQKGEAFF.

This clone was picked up a small number of times. In DNA form, the CDR3 reads TGTGCCAGCAGGTTAGCGGGGGGCCGCATCTACGAGCAGTACTTC. Protein: CASRLAGGRIYEQYF. The chain joins TRBV27 to TRBJ2-7, with 10 bases identical to TRBD2. The CDR3 is 15 residues long. Germline trimming cut 6 bases from V and 3 bases from J; bases unmatched to any gene: 8. Germline V gene data show CDR1 as MNHEY and CDR2 as SMNVEV (reference sequence).

This clone was seen only a few times. The chain combines TRBV6-5 with TRBJ1-2; 8 nucleotides agree with TRBD1. The V segment lost 3 bases and the J segment 7 bases; nucleotides outside the gene matches: 1. The CDR3 contains 12 residues. The germline gives CDR1 MNHEY, CDR2 SVGAGI. The CDR3 nucleotides read TGTGCCAGCAGTTATGGGACAGGTGGCTACACCTTC. It encodes CASSYGTGGYTF.

For the CDR3, the DNA is TGTGCCAGCAGTCACGGGGCTAATTCCTACGAGCAGTACTTC. Translating it yields CASSHGANSYEQYF. The genes are TRBV2 and TRBJ2-7; either TRBD1 or TRBD2 may fit D (5 bases each). Per germline, CDR1 SNHLY and CDR2 FYNNEI. V was cut by 5 bases and J by 1 base, with 12 bases left in between. This CDR3 spans 14 amino acids.

This chain's CDR3 is CASSQSVTGGNEKLFF. The CDR3 DNA reads as TGCGCCAGCAGTCAATCAGTGACAGGGGGGAATGAAAAACTGTTTTTT. The chain couples TRBV23-1 to TRBJ1-4; 9 bases match TRBD1. TRBV23-1 carries the ORF label, with uncertain function. The CDR3 is made up of 16 amino acids. V dropped 0 bases and J dropped 5; count of bases not matched to a gene: 4.